The present entry profiles one T cell receptor (beta chain) with its context. A much larger clone differs from this one at a single base, so this may be a read error. Sample treatment: 15 to 20 received Ad26.COV2.S at low or high dose, single or two shots; roughly 5 received placebo; per-sample allocation not given. The study sampled participants on day 63 after the first vaccine or placebo injection. At a Boston site, the person donating was an adult of 18-55 years. This specimen belongs to a study of Ad26.COV2.S vaccination and SARS-CoV-2 variants. Trimming cost V 5 bases and J 1 base, with 6 bases left between them. Germline lookup yields CDR1 SEHNR and CDR2 FQNEAQ (reference sequence). This CDR3 contains 13 residues. The table came from immunoSEQ multiplex PCR; TCRdb's copy has only in-frame clones and leaves some out. This sample has about 220,000 clones; 88% occur once, and the top ten carry around 11%.

The sample was peripheral blood, taken in a trial of Ad26.COV2.S vaccine versus placebo. The chain is built from TRBV7-9 and TRBJ1-5; D is unresolved. This TCR came from a person aged 18-60 years who received the Ad26.COV2.S COVID-19 vaccine or a placebo. The chain's CDR3 is CASSPRSNQPQHF. The DNA for the CDR3 is TGTGCCAGCAGCCCCAGAAGCAATCAGCCCCAGCATTTT.